Each of the 17 T cell receptor beta chains below was sequenced from the same sample in a study of T cells in Graves' hyperthyroidism and ophthalmopathy (dated by TCRdb to the late 2010s). The protocol used for the library was multiplex PCR. Instrument on record: Illumina HiSeq 2000. Amplification of TCR beta CDR3 regions was carried out from RNA transcripts. The TCR CDR3 was subjected to a first round of RT-PCR using the HTBI primer set and the Qiagen OneStep RT-PCR kit. TCRdb trimmed public reads at Q25 via fastp, called clones via MiXCR and kept in-frame beta chains. Identical CDR3 protein sequences are pooled into one entry, listed with their most common genes and DNA. The sample table lists fewer than 550,000 distinct CDR3 sequences, about a sixth of them with a count of one. The ten largest make up 7.5% to 8% of the sample. Input material: blood. These receptors were obtained from a woman aged 18-35 years with Graves' hyperthyroidism.

This clonotype has a count of ten or more. The genes are TRBV7-9 and TRBJ2-1; 10 nucleotides line up with TRBD2. Per the germline V gene, CDR1 is SEHNR and CDR2 is FQNEAQ (reference sequence). This CDR3 is built from 18 residues. Trimming took 4 bases from V and 0 from J; bases not matched to a gene: 9. The CDR3 here is CASSSTSGTLGSYNEQFF. In nucleotides, the CDR3 is TGTGCCAGCAGCTCAACTAGCGGGACTCTTGGCTCCTACAATGAGCAGTTCTTC. The variable domain in full, completed from reference TRBV7-9 and TRBJ2-1, reads DTGVSQNPRHKITKRGQNVTFRCDPISEHNRLYWYRQTLGQGPEFLTYFQNEAQLEKSRLLSDRFSAERPKGSFSTLEIQRTEQGDSAMYLCASSSTSGTLGSYNEQFFGPGTRLTVL.

This clonotype was seen many times. This chain connects TRBV6-1 to TRBJ1-2; TRBD1 aligns across 7 bases. The CDR3 is made up of 15 amino acids. With V trimmed by 6 bases and J by 6 bases, 13 bases remained unmatched. CDR1 is MNHNS, CDR2 SASEGT, per germline. CDR3 bases: TGTGCCAGCAGACCCGATCCGACAGGGAAGAATGGCTACACCTTC. Protein: CASRPDPTGKNGYTF.

This clonotype was recorded at least ten times. J is TRBJ2-1 and V is TRBV9; D remains unclear. This CDR3 contains 14 residues. Looked up from germline, CDR1 is SGDLS and CDR2 is YYNGEE. Trimming removed 3 bases from V and 4 bases from J, with 11 bases in between. The DNA of the CDR3 is TGTGCCAGCAGCGGGGGATGGACGTACAATGAGCAGTTCTTC. Amino acids: CASSGGWTYNEQFF. The full variable domain, completed using reference TRBV9 and TRBJ2-1, is DSGVTQTPKHLITATGQRVTLRCSPRSGDLSVYWYQQSLDQGLQFLIQYYNGEERAKGNILERFSAQQFPDLHSELNLSSLELGDSALYFCASSGGWTYNEQFFGPGTRLTVL.

The genes are TRBV7-2 and TRBJ1-5, with D possibly TRBD1 on 6 matching bases. From germline, CDR1 is SGHTA and CDR2 FQGNSA. The V end was cut by 5 bases, the J end by 6 bases, with 17 bases between. This CDR3 contains 15 residues. As DNA, the CDR3 is TGTGCCAGCAGCACCCGTCCGGGGGCAGGTCAGCCCCAGCATTTT. This encodes CASSTRPGAGQPQHF.

This chain links TRBV25-1 with TRBJ1-5, with TRBD1 identical over 8 bases. Germline V gives CDR1 MGHDK, CDR2 SYGVNS. V dropped 4 bases and J dropped 5; count of bases not matched to a gene: 7. The CDR3 consists of 15 residues. The CDR3: CASSVTGGGDQPQHF. The DNA of the CDR3 is TGTGCCAGCAGTGTCACAGGGGGAGGGGATCAGCCCCAGCATTTT.

Many counts were recorded for this clonotype. The J gene is TRBJ2-7, the V gene TRBV6-1; D is perhaps TRBD1 (6 bases). The CDR3 extends over 17 amino acids. V was clipped by 5 bases and J by 2 bases, with 22 bases between them. Germline V gene sequence: CDR1 MNHNS, CDR2 SASEGT. The CDR3 is CASSHAGTSEGTYEQYF. CDR3 DNA: TGTGCCAGCAGTCACGCCGGGACATCGGAAGGGACCTACGAGCAGTACTTC.

The chain joins TRBV10-2 to TRBJ1-6; D gene uncertain. CDR3 size: 16 residues. Deletions cut 3 bases from V and 0 bases from J, with 9 bases between. Germline V gene sequence: CDR1 WSHSY, CDR2 SAAADI. This chain's CDR3 is CASSDEERSYNSPLHF. In DNA form, the CDR3 reads TGCGCCAGCAGTGACGAGGAGCGCTCCTATAATTCACCCCTCCACTTT.

This clonotype was counted ten times or more. This rearrangement joins TRBV10-3 to TRBJ2-7; D tentatively fits TRBD1 or TRBD2 (5 bases each). Germline CDR1 and CDR2: ENHRY and SYGVKD. V lost 7 bases and J 3 bases, leaving 13 bases between the germline ends. The CDR3 has 13 amino acids. Written as DNA, the CDR3 is TGTGCCATCAAAGGGACGGATTACTACGAGCAGTACTTC. Protein sequence: CAIKGTDYYEQYF.

The chain couples TRBV5-1 to TRBJ1-1; TRBD1 aligns across 9 bases. V dropped 4 bases and J dropped 7; count of bases not matched to a gene: 8. Germline values: CDR1 SGHRS, CDR2 YFSETQ. This CDR3 region has 14 residues. As DNA, the CDR3 is TGCGCCAGCAGCCGTATACAGGGGGCCGGTGAAGCTTTCTTT. It codes for CASSRIQGAGEAFF. Based on the CDR3 plus reference TRBV5-1 and TRBJ1-1, the full variable domain is KAGVTQTPRYLIKTRGQQVTLSCSPISGHRSVSWYQQTPGQGLQFLFEYFSETQRNKGNFPGRFSGRQFSNSRSEMNVSTLELGDSALYLCASSRIQGAGEAFFGQGTRLTVV.

A word on this clonotype: This clone may be a read error of a much larger clone one base away. The chain employs TRBV18 and TRBJ2-7; D is perhaps TRBD1 (6 bases). Trimming took off 5 bases at V and 5 bases at J, with 19 bases between the two ends. Germline CDR1 and CDR2: KGHSH and LQKENI. This CDR3 is 15 amino acids long. CDR3 residues: CASSTYTRGTDEQYF. CDR3 in DNA: TGTGCCAGCTCAACTTACACAAGGGGGACGGACGAGCAGTACTTC.

This clonotype was counted many times. The V gene is TRBV3-1, the J gene TRBJ1-1; 7 bases fit TRBD1. CDR1 and CDR2 (germline): LGHDT, YNNKEL (reference sequence). The length of the CDR3 is 13 residues. The V segment lost 1 base and the J segment 8 bases; nucleotides outside the gene matches: 4. For the CDR3, the DNA is TGTGCCAGCAGCCAAGCCAGGGGGTTAGAAGCTTTCTTT. This sequence encodes CASSQARGLEAFF.

The chain couples TRBV5-1 to TRBJ1-2; the D is unclear. Germline V lookup: CDR1 SGHRS, CDR2 YFSETQ. There are 15 residues in the CDR3. Trimming removed 2 bases at V and 0 bases at J, with 11 bases between. CDR3 nucleotide sequence: TGCGCCAGCAGCTTAAGTGTTTCGGCTAACTATGGCTACACCTTC. It specifies CASSLSVSANYGYTF.

This sequence joins TRBV3-1 and TRBJ2-1, with TRBD2 matching over 11 bases. This CDR3 spans 18 amino acids. Per the germline V gene, CDR1 is LGHDT and CDR2 is YNNKEL (reference sequence). Unmatched junction bases numbered 11, after V lost 0 bases and J lost 7 bases. CDR3 sequence reads: CASSQDGFLAGGENEQFF. CDR3 in DNA: TGTGCCAGCAGCCAAGATGGGTTTCTAGCGGGAGGTGAAAATGAGCAGTTCTTC.

This clonotype appeared a few times. This rearrangement joins TRBV19 to TRBJ2-2, with D tentatively TRBD1 or TRBD2 (5 bases each). The CDR3 contains 12 residues. The V gene's germline CDR1 is LNHDA and CDR2 SQIVND (reference sequence). Trimming shortened V by 5 bases and J by 5 bases, and 6 bases separated the two germline ends. As DNA, the CDR3 is TGTGCCAGTAGTGGGACGACCGGGGAGCTGTTTTTT. As protein: CASSGTTGELFF. The full variable domain, with the rest looked up from reference TRBV19 and TRBJ2-2, is DGGITQSPKYLFRKEGQNVTLSCEQNLNHDAMYWYRQDPGQGLRLIYYSQIVNDFQKGDIAEGYSVSREKKESFPLTVTSAQKNPTAFYLCASSGTTGELFFGEGSRLTVL.

This clonotype showed up many times. V usage is TRBV7-6 and J usage is TRBJ2-7; 10 positions match TRBD1. The CDR3 loop spans 15 amino acids. Germline trimming cut 8 bases from V and 4 bases from J; bases unmatched to any gene: 11. Germline V CDR1 and CDR2: SGHVS, FNYEAQ. CDR3 protein: CASSRTTGGSYEQYF. CDR3 nucleotide sequence: TGTGCCAGCTCTCGGACGACAGGGGGCTCATACGAGCAGTACTTC. The complete variable domain, with remaining parts taken from reference TRBV7-6 and TRBJ2-7, reads GAGVSQSPRYKVTKRGQDVALRCDPISGHVSLYWYRQALGQGPEFLTYFNYEAQQDKSGLPNDRFSAERPEGSISTLTIQRTEQRDSAMYRCASSRTTGGSYEQYFGPGTRLTVT.

This clonotype was found many times. The rearrangement uses TRBV27 and TRBJ2-4; 9 bases fit TRBD2. V lost 2 bases to trimming and J lost 6 bases; unmatched junction nucleotides: 2. Germline CDR1 and CDR2: MNHEY and SMNVEV (reference sequence). The CDR3 is 14 residues long. The CDR3 DNA reads TGTGCCAGCAGTTTAACAGCGGGGGGAAACATTCAGTACTTC. This gives the protein CASSLTAGGNIQYF.

This clonotype was recorded many times. The V call is TRBV9, the J call TRBJ2-7; D unclear. Trimming removed 4 bases from V and 2 bases from J, with 10 bases in between. The CDR3 covers 13 residues. CDR1 is SGDLS, CDR2 YYNGEE, per germline. The CDR3 DNA follows: TGTGCCAGCAGCATTGGCCCCCCCTACGAGCAGTACTTC. Its protein is CASSIGPPYEQYF.